Listed below are T cell receptor beta chains from one sample, sequenced in a study of regulatory T cells in long-lasting Graves disease. MiXCR, applied by TCRdb to the multiplex PCR reads, yields one record per CDR3 protein. Here the sample spans about 430,000 distinct CDR3 sequences, roughly 15% being singletons. These records were also assigned to another study, of T cells in Graves' hyperthyroidism and ophthalmopathy.

The sample consisted of peripheral blood mononuclear cells (PBMCs), taken at new diagnosis, from a patient treated with antithyroid drugs. Receptors were obtained from a woman aged 40 to 50 with Graves disease. CDR3s include the opening cysteine and the closing phenylalanine or tryptophan. A D gene is named only where the DNA matches it firmly. Clone size appears in some rows only: once, few, many, or a class for an expanded clone.

many | TRBJ2-1 | - | TRBV11-2 | TGTGCCAGCAGCGACTGGAAAGAATTCGTGAATGAGCAGTTCTTC | CASSDWKEFVNEQFF
many | TRBJ1-5 | TRBD1 | TRBV7-2 | TGTGCCAGCAGCTTAGCTGCAGGGGGCTTGACTCAGCCCCAGCATTTT | CASSLAAGGLTQPQHF
many | TRBJ1-5 | - | TRBV6-1 | TGTGCCAGCAGTGATTATTTCGGCAGCCAAAATCAGCCCCAGCATTTT | CASSDYFGSQNQPQHF
many | TRBJ1-5 | TRBD1 | TRBV2 | TGTGCCAGCAGTGGTGGACAGGGGGGGGGTCAGCCCCAGCATTTT | CASSGGQGGGQPQHF
many | TRBJ2-7 | TRBD2 | TRBV11-2 | TGTGCCAGCAGCCACGCCGGAGGACTAGTCTACGAGCAGTACTTC | CASSHAGGLVYEQYF
many | TRBJ2-7 | - | TRBV12-3/TRBV12-4 | TGTGCCAGCAGCCGGAGTGGCTATGACTCCTACGAGCAGTACTTC | CASSRSGYDSYEQYF
many | TRBJ1-6 | - | TRBV10-3 | TGTGCCATCAGTGAGTCGGGTCACCTAAGTAATTCACCCCTCCACTTT | CAISESGHLSNSPLHF
- | TRBJ1-1 | - | TRBV7-9 | TGTGCCAGCAGCCCGATCCCAGGTGAAGCTTTCTTT | CASSPIPGEAFF
- | TRBJ2-7 | TRBD1 | TRBV4-1 | TGCGCCAGCGGGGACAGCGCCTACGAGCAGTACTTC | CASGDSAYEQYF
- | TRBJ2-7 | - | TRBV6-5 | TGTGCCAGCAGTTTCGTGGAGGGGCGCTACGAGCAGTACTTC | CASSFVEGRYEQYF
many | TRBJ2-3 | - | TRBV28 | TGTGCCAGCCACCAGGGAGATACGCAGTATTTT | CASHQGDTQYF
many | TRBJ2-7 | - | TRBV27 | TGTGCCAGCAGTTTTGACAGGTTGAACGAGCAGTACTTC | CASSFDRLNEQYF
many | TRBJ2-1 | - | TRBV7-9 | TGTGCCAGCAGCTCTACGGGAGTCAATGAGCAGTTCTTC | CASSSTGVNEQFF